This T cell receptor beta chain was sequenced for a study of blood T cell repertoires in COVID-19. There are 15 residues in the CDR3. With 2 bases removed from V and 4 bases from J, the gap between germline ends came to 13 bases. Looked up from germline, CDR1 is SGHRS and CDR2 is YFSETQ. Here immunoSEQ multiplex PCR was the method, and the copy in TCRdb shows in-frame clones only, minus some. The sample shows hundreds of thousands of clones, approximately 86% of them seen only once. The sequencing input was peripheral blood. The clonotype comes from a woman aged 25 to 39 who had recovered from COVID-19. The rearrangement joins TRBV5-1 to TRBJ2-1; D might be TRBD2 (7 bases). The CDR3 sequence: CASSFWGGEYNEQFF. In nucleotides, the CDR3 is TGCGCCAGCAGCTTCTGGGGGGGCGAGTACAATGAGCAGTTCTTC.